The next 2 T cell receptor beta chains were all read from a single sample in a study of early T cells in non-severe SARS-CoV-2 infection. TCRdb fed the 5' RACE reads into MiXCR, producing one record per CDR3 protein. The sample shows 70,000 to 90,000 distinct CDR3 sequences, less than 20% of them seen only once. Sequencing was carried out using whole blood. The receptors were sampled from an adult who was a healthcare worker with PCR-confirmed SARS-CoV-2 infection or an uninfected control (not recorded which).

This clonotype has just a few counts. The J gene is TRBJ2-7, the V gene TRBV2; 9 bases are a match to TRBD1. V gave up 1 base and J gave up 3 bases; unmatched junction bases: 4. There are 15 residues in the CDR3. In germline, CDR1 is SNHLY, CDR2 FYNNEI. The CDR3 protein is CASSEEQGARYEQYF. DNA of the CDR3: TGTGCCAGCAGTGAAGAACAGGGGGCACGCTACGAGCAGTACTTC. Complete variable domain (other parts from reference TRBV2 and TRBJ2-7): EPEVTQTPSHQVTQMGQEVILRCVPISNHLYFYWYRQILGQKVEFLVSFYNNEISEKSEIFDDQFSVERPDGSNFTLKIRSTKLEDSAMYFCASSEEQGARYEQYFGPGTRLTVT.

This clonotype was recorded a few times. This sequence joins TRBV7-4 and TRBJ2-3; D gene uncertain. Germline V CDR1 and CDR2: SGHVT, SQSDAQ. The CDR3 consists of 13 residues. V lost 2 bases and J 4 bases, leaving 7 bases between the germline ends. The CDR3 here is CASSLRAPDTQYF. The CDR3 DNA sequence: TGTGCCAGCAGCTTACGGGCCCCAGATACGCAGTATTTT.